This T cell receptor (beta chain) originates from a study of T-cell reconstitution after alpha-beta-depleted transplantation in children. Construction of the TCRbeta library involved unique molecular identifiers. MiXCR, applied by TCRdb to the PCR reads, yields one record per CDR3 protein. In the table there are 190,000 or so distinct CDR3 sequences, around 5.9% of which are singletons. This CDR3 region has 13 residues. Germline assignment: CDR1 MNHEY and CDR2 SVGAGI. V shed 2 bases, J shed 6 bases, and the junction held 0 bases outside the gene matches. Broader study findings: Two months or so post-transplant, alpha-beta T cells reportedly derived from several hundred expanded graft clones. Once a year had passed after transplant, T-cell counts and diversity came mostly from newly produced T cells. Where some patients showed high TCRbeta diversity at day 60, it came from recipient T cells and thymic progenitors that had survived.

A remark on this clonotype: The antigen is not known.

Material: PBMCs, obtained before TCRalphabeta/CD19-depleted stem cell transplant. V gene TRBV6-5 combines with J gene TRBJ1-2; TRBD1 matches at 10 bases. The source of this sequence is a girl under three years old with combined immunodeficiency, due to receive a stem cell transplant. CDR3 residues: CASSYGQGDGYTF. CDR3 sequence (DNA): TGTGCCAGCAGTTACGGACAGGGGGATGGCTACACCTTC.